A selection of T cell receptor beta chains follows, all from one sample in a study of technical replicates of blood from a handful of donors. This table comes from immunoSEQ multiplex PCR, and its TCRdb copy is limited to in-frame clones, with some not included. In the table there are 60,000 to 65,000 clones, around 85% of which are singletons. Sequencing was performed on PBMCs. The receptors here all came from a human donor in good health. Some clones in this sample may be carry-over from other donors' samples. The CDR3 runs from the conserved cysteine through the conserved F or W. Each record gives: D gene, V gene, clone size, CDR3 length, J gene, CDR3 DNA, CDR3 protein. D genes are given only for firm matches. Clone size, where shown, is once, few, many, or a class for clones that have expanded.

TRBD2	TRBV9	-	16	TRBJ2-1	TGTGCCAGCGCACGTATGGGACTAGCGGGAGGCGATGAGCAGTTCTTC	CASARMGLAGGDEQFF
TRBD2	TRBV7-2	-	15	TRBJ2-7	TGTGCCAGCAGCGTCGGGACTAGCGGAACCTACGAGCAGTACTTC	CASSVGTSGTYEQYF
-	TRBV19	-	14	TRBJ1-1	TGTGCCAGTAGTGTTTGGGAGTTAAACACTGAAGCTTTCTTT	CASSVWELNTEAFF
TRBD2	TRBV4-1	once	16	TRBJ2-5	TGCGCCAGCAGTCACAGACTAGCGGGGGAGAGGGAGACCCAGTACTTC	CASSHRLAGERETQYF
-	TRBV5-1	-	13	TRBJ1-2	TGCGCCAGCAGCTTGGGCAGGCCCTATGGCTACACCTTC	CASSLGRPYGYTF
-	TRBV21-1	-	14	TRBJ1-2	TGTGCCAGCAGCAAATCTCCAGGGGACTATGGCTACACCTTC	CASSKSPGDYGYTF
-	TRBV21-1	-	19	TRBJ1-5	TGTGCCAGCACCAATAAGACCCCGGGACAGGGGGCCGGTGTTCAGCCCCAGCATTTT	CASTNKTPGQGAGVQPQHF
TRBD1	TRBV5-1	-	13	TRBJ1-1	TGCGCCAGTGGGACAGCAATGAACACTGAAGCTTTCTTT	CASGTAMNTEAFF
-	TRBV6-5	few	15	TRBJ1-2	TGTGCCAGCAGTTACGCCAACCGGAGAGGTCATGGCTACACCTTC	CASSYANRRGHGYTF
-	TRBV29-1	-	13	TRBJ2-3	TGCAGCGCCTCAAGCTATTTCACAGATACGCAGTATTTT	CSASSYFTDTQYF
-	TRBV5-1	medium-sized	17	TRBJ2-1	TGCGCCAGCAGCTTGTGGGGGGTAAGCCTTGGGTCTCATGAGCAGTTCTTC	CASSLWGVSLGSHEQFF
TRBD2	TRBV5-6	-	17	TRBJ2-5	TGTGCCAGCAGCTTGGTCGGGTCGCGCGGGGGGGCGGAGACCCAGTACTTC	CASSLVGSRGGAETQYF
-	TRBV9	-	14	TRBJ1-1	TGTGCCAGCAGCGTCGGGGGTGCAAACACTGAAGCTTTCTTT	CASSVGGANTEAFF
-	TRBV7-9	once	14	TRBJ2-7	TGTGCCAGCAGCCAGACAGTTACCTTGAACGAGCAGTACTTC	CASSQTVTLNEQYF
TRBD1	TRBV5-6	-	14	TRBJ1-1	TGTGCCAGCAGCCACGGACAGGGGTACACTGAAGCTTTCTTT	CASSHGQGYTEAFF
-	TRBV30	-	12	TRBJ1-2	TGTGCCTGGGACGACATTGGAGGGGGCTACACCTTC	CAWDDIGGGYTF
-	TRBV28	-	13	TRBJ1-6	TGTGCCAGCACAACACCTTATAATTCACCCCTCCACTTT	CASTTPYNSPLHF
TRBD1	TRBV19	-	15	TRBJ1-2	TGTGCCAGTACCATAGGGGGACAGGGAAACTATGGCTACACCTTC	CASTIGGQGNYGYTF
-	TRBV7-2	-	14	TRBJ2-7	TGTGCCAGCAGCTTAGTGGGGGGTAAGAACGAGCAGTACTTC	CASSLVGGKNEQYF
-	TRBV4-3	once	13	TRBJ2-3	TGCGCCAGCAGCCCAAGCAGGGTTGATACGCAGTATTTT	CASSPSRVDTQYF
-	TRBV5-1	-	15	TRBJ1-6	TGCGCCAGCAGCTTTCAGGGGCTCGATAATTCACCCCTCCACTTT	CASSFQGLDNSPLHF
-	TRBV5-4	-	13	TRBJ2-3	TGTGCCAGCAGCTACGGGTCTCGAGATACGCAGTATTTT	CASSYGSRDTQYF
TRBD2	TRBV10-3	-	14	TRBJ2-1	TGTGCCATCAGTGACAGCGGGAGGTCGAATGAGCAGTTCTTC	CAISDSGRSNEQFF
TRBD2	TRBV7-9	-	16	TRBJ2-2	TGTGCCAGCAGCATCTCTAGCGGGGGGAACACCGGGGAGCTGTTTTTT	CASSISSGGNTGELFF
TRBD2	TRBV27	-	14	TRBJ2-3	TGTGCCAGCAGTACTAGCGCTAGCACAGATACGCAGTATTTT	CASSTSASTDTQYF
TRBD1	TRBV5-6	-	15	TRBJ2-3	TGTGCCAGCAGCTTAAGGCCGGGACAGACAGATACGCAGTATTTT	CASSLRPGQTDTQYF